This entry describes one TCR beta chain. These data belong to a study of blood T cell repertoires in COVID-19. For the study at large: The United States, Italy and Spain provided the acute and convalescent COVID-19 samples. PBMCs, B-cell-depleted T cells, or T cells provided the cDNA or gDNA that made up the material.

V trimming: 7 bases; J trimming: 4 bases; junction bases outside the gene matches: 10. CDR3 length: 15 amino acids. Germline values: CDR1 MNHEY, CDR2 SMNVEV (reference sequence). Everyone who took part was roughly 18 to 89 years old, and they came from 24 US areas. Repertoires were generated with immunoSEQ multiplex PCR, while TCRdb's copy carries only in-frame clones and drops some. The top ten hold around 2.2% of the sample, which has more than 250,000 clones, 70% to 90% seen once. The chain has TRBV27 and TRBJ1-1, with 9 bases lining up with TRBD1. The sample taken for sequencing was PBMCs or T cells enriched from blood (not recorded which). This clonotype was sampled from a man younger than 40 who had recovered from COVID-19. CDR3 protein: CASTLDRGGSTEAFF. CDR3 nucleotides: TGTGCCAGCACCCTGGACAGGGGCGGGAGCACTGAAGCTTTCTTT.